One and the same sample provided the 10 T cell receptor beta chains below, sequenced in a study of blood T cell repertoires in COVID-19. The repertoire was sequenced with immunoSEQ multiplex PCR; TCRdb's copy has only in-frame clones and lacks some. The table lists about 130,000 clones, roughly three quarters of them singletons. Sequenced: peripheral blood. These receptors all come from a woman in her 70s with COVID-19, enrolled during active disease.

This chain links TRBV4-2 with TRBJ1-4; D is ambiguous. CDR1 and CDR2 (germline): LGHNA, YNFKEQ. V was shortened by 5 bases and J by 5 bases, with 18 bases between the two germline ends. The CDR3 loop spans 16 amino acids. CDR3 coding DNA: TGTGCCAGCAGCAGCCAATCGGGATTGGGAAATGAAAAACTGTTTTTT. Amino acids: CASSSQSGLGNEKLFF.

This clone was seen a handful of times. The rearrangement uses TRBV6-2 or TRBV6-3 and TRBJ1-5; 10 nucleotides line up with TRBD1. The CDR3 length is 15 residues. The V segment lost 0 bases and the J segment 6 bases; nucleotides outside the gene matches: 2. The germline CDR1 and CDR2 sequences are MNHEY and SVGEGT. As DNA, the CDR3 is TGTGCCAGCAGTTACTCCTGGACAGGGGGTCAGCCCCAGCATTTT. Translated, it gives CASSYSWTGGQPQHF.

The chain links TRBV15 to TRBJ1-5; D gene unclear. The CDR3 covers 14 residues. CDR1 and CDR2 (germline): LNHNV, YYDKDF (reference sequence). Trimming removed 5 bases from V and 2 bases from J, with 10 bases in between. CDR3 protein: CATSGNSRNQPQHF. The CDR3 nucleotides are TGTGCCACCAGCGGAAACAGCCGCAATCAGCCCCAGCATTTT. The complete variable domain, with remaining parts taken from reference TRBV15 and TRBJ1-5, reads DAMVIQNPRYQVTQFGKPVTLSCSQTLNHNVMYWYQQKSSQAPKLLFHYYDKDFNNEADTPDNFQSRRPNTSFCFLDIRSPGLGDTAMYLCATSGNSRNQPQHFGDGTRLSIL.

The gene calls are TRBV19 and TRBJ2-7; 8 bases map to TRBD1. The junction had 13 bases not matched to a gene; V was cut back by 5 bases and J by 7 bases. CDR1 LNHDA and CDR2 SQIVND come from the germline V gene (reference sequence). This CDR3 comprises 15 residues. CDR3 protein: CASSPPGDRGGEQYF. CDR3 bases: TGTGCCAGTAGTCCCCCCGGTGACAGGGGTGGAGAGCAGTACTTC.

This rearrangement joins TRBV4-1 to TRBJ2-4; D unresolved. Trimming took 4 bases from V and 0 from J, leaving 10 bases between them. This CDR3 spans 15 amino acids. CDR1 is MGHRA, CDR2 YSYEKL, per germline. CDR3 protein: CASSPLVVAKNIQYF. The CDR3 DNA reads as TGCGCCAGCAGCCCCCTTGTTGTAGCCAAAAACATTCAGTACTTC.

This clone was observed a few times. This chain joins TRBV3-1 (or the pseudogene TRBV3-2) and TRBJ2-5; a possible D gene is TRBD1 (6 bases). From germline, CDR1 is LGHDT and CDR2 YNNKEL (reference sequence). This CDR3 contains 14 residues. V lost 1 base, J lost 6 bases, and 12 bases lay in between. The CDR3 region is CASSQGGGLQTQYF. The CDR3 DNA sequence: TGTGCCAGCAGCCAAGGTGGGGGCCTCCAGACCCAGTACTTC.

In its sample, this clone was seen a few times. The genes are TRBV12-5 and TRBJ1-1, with 10 bases fitting TRBD1. V was pared by 0 bases and J by 4 bases, with 8 bases of the junction left unmatched. The CDR3 runs 17 residues. From germline, CDR1 is LGHNT and CDR2 FRNRAP. The CDR3 here is CASGLVRARDRGTEAFF. CDR3 bases: TGTGCTAGTGGTTTGGTCCGGGCCCGGGACAGGGGCACTGAAGCTTTCTTT.

The chain recombines TRBV7-8 with TRBJ1-1; a weak D match, TRBD1 (5 bases). Germline V gives CDR1 SGHVS, CDR2 FQNEAQ. This CDR3 spans 13 amino acids. The V gene lost 1 base and the J gene lost 3 bases, with 6 bases spanning the gap. The chain's CDR3 is CASSLVGDTEAFF. The DNA of the CDR3 is TGTGCCAGCAGCTTAGTAGGGGACACTGAAGCTTTCTTT. Complete variable domain (other parts from reference TRBV7-8 and TRBJ1-1): GAGVSQSPRYKVAKRGQDVALRCDPISGHVSLFWYQQALGQGPEFLTYFQNEAQLDKSGLPSDRFFAERPEGSVSTLKIQRTQQEDSAVYLCASSLVGDTEAFFGQGTRLTVV.

CDR3 region: CSASPTIEGQPQHF. The DNA of the CDR3 is TGCAGTGCTAGTCCGACTATCGAGGGTCAGCCCCAGCATTTT. The chain uses TRBV20-1 and TRBJ1-5; unclear D gene. Germline V lookup: CDR1 DFQATT, CDR2 SNEGSKA (reference sequence). Deletions cut 3 bases from V and 6 bases from J, with 15 bases between. CDR3 length: 14 amino acids.

J is TRBJ2-1 and V is TRBV5-1, with D perhaps TRBD2 (6 bases). There are 12 residues in the CDR3. The V gene's germline CDR1 is SGHRS and CDR2 YFSETQ. Trimming removed 7 bases at V and 15 bases at J, with 20 bases between. The CDR3 coding sequence is TGCGCCAGCGGAACGGAAGGGCGGGGAGGGTTCTTC. It is translated as CASGTEGRGGFF.